The 22 T cell receptor beta chains listed next were all sequenced from one sample in a study of cytomegalovirus exposure and HLA in healthy donors. PCR involved 60 Vbeta and 13 Jbeta primers. Method: immunoSEQ multiplex PCR; TCRdb's copy keeps in-frame clones and lacks some. The data contain 130,000 to 150,000 clones, around three quarters of them singletons. Input material: PBMCs. All receptors come from a middle-aged man in good health and CMV-seronegative.

Only a few counts were recorded for this clone. The chain combines TRBV7-2 with TRBJ1-6, with a possible D match to TRBD1 (6 bases). Germline CDR1 SGHTA, CDR2 FQGNSA. This CDR3 is built from 15 residues. The ends were cut back, 1 base at V and 8 bases at J, with 12 bases in the middle. CDR3 sequence (DNA): TGTGCCAGCAGCTTAGAGGCAGGGGAAGATTCACCCCTCCACTTT. Protein sequence: CASSLEAGEDSPLHF.

This clone was detected a few times. The V gene is TRBV19, the J gene TRBJ2-7, with D tentatively TRBD1 (5 bases). The CDR3 has 14 amino acids. Germline CDR1 LNHDA, CDR2 SQIVND (reference sequence). V gave up 2 bases and J gave up 3 bases, with 11 bases separating them. The CDR3 DNA sequence: TGTGCCAGTAGTATACACAGGAGCTACTACGAGCAGTACTTC. Translated: CASSIHRSYYEQYF.

This clone turned up a few times. The chain recombines TRBV19 with TRBJ1-2, with TRBD1 identical over 9 bases. The CDR3 spans 19 residues. J lost 6 bases, V lost 7 bases, and 24 bases had no gene match. Germline-derived CDR1 and CDR2 are LNHDA and SQIVND (reference sequence). CDR3 DNA sequence: TGTGCCAGTATCAAATCGGTGTTGGGACAGGGAGGCTCTAGCGATGGCTACACCTTC. It specifies CASIKSVLGQGGSSDGYTF.

This chain links TRBV10-3 with TRBJ2-3; TRBD2 matches 9 bases. The germline V gene has CDR1 ENHRY and CDR2 SYGVKD. There are 14 residues in the CDR3. V shed 6 bases and J 5 bases; nucleotides not matched to a gene: 6. The CDR3 reads CAIRGGGAVDTQYF. In nucleotides, the CDR3 is TGTGCCATCAGAGGCGGGGGGGCCGTAGATACGCAGTATTTT.

This rearrangement joins TRBV14 to TRBJ2-2; 9 bases are a match to TRBD1. Germline CDR1 reads SGHDN; CDR2 reads FVKESK. The CDR3 length is 17 residues. The trim removed 4 bases at V and 5 bases at J, leaving 11 bases unmatched. CDR3 in amino acids: CASSLIVLDRGTGELFF. CDR3 bases: TGTGCCAGCAGCCTCATAGTATTGGACAGGGGAACCGGGGAGCTGTTTTTT. The full variable domain, rest sourced from reference TRBV14 and TRBJ2-2, is EAGVTQFPSHSVIEKGQTVTLRCDPISGHDNLYWYRRVMGKEIKFLLHFVKESKQDESGMPNNRFLAERTGGTYSTLKVQPAELEDSGVYFCASSLIVLDRGTGELFFGEGSRLTVL.

The chain employs TRBV9 and TRBJ2-7, with 7 bases matching TRBD2. This CDR3 has 16 residues. Per germline, CDR1 SGDLS and CDR2 YYNGEE. J gave up 1 base and V 4 bases, and 11 bases lay outside the gene matches. The CDR3 DNA sequence: TGTGCCAGCAGCTCCTCGGTGCTAGCGGCTTCCTACGAGCAGTACTTC. This translates into CASSSSVLAASYEQYF.

V and J are TRBV2 and TRBJ2-1, with 7 bases matching TRBD2. With 6 bases clipped from V and 7 bases from J, the junction kept 15 bases outside the gene matches. The CDR3 length is 16 residues. CDR1 and CDR2 (germline): SNHLY, FYNNEI. The CDR3 DNA reads TGTGCCAGCAGCAAAATACTAGCGCCTTCGGGGAATGAGCAGTTCTTC. Its translation is CASSKILAPSGNEQFF.

The sample holds a few counts of this clone. This rearrangement joins TRBV29-1 to TRBJ1-2; D call uncertain. V was cut by 1 base and J by 6 bases, with 9 bases left in between. The CDR3 totals 12 residues. In germline, CDR1 is SQVTM, CDR2 ANQGSEA. The CDR3 bases are TGCAGCGTTGAAGGCAGGCAGGATGGCTACACCTTC. Protein product: CSVEGRQDGYTF.

This chain uses TRBV5-1 with TRBJ2-5; no clear D gene. The DNA end is more similar to TRBJ2-7, so the J call may be wrong. In germline, CDR1 is SGHRS, CDR2 YFSETQ. The CDR3 covers 13 residues. The CDR3 region has the DNA TGCGCCAGCAGCCACGTAGGAGACTACGAGCAGTACTTC. It codes for CASSHVGDYEQYF.

V usage is TRBV6-1 and J usage is TRBJ1-2; perhaps TRBD1 as D (5 bases). The CDR3 is 13 residues long. In germline, CDR1 is MNHNS, CDR2 SASEGT. Deletions cut 2 bases from V and 2 bases from J, with 6 bases between. The CDR3 nucleotides are TGTGCCAGCAGTGAATGGACAAACTATGGCTACACCTTC. This sequence encodes CASSEWTNYGYTF.

The sample holds a few counts of this clone. The CDR3, as DNA: TGTGCCAGTAGTAGGAGGGTCGGGGAGCTGTTTTTT. Protein: CASSRRVGELFF. The chain is built from TRBV19 and TRBJ2-2; D may be TRBD2 (6 bases). Trimming stripped 4 bases from V and 7 bases from J, with 7 bases between. The CDR3 is made up of 12 amino acids. Per germline, CDR1 LNHDA and CDR2 SQIVND (reference sequence).

V usage is TRBV6-5 and J usage is TRBJ2-7, with TRBD1 matching 7 bases. The CDR3 has 14 residues. Germline CDR1 is MNHEY and CDR2 is SVGAGI. Unmatched junction bases numbered 9, after V lost 7 bases and J lost 3 bases. The CDR3 DNA sequence: TGTGCCAGCAACCACCGGGACAGATACTACGAGCAGTACTTC. Translating it yields CASNHRDRYYEQYF.

The genes are TRBV6-5 and TRBJ1-2; tentative D call: TRBD1 (5 bases). The CDR3 has 15 residues. Germline CDR1 reads MNHEY; CDR2 reads SVGAGI. V was shortened by 6 bases and J by 0 bases, with 14 bases between the two germline ends. The CDR3: CASSRPGLANYGYTF. CDR3 sequence (DNA): TGTGCCAGCAGCCGCCCAGGGTTGGCTAACTATGGCTACACCTTC.

This sequence joins TRBV7-3 and TRBJ2-7; tentatively, D is TRBD1 (5 bases). The germline V gene has CDR1 SGHTA and CDR2 FQGTGA. The CDR3 has 11 amino acids. With 5 bases removed from V and 12 bases from J, the gap between germline ends came to 14 bases. This chain's CDR3 is CASSHPDIPYF. CDR3 nucleotides: TGTGCCAGCAGCCATCCGGACATCCCGTACTTC. The full variable domain, rest sourced from reference TRBV7-3 and TRBJ2-7, is GAGVSQTPSNKVTEKGKYVELRCDPISGHTALYWYRQSLGQGPEFLIYFQGTGAADDSGLPNDRFFAVRPEGSVSTLKIQRTERGDSAVYLCASSHPDIPYFGPGTRLTVT.

A few counts support this clone. This sequence joins TRBV6-6 and TRBJ1-1; D is undetermined. This CDR3 is built from 12 residues. The V end lost 0 bases, the J end lost 4 bases, and 3 bases lay between the germline ends. The germline CDR1 and CDR2 sequences are MNHNY and SVGAGI (reference sequence). The CDR3 loop reads CASSYSATEAFF. The CDR3 region has the DNA TGTGCCAGCAGTTACTCGGCCACTGAAGCTTTCTTT.

The gene calls are TRBV10-3 and TRBJ2-3; TRBD2 aligns across 14 bases. V trimming: 10 bases; J trimming: 2 bases; junction bases outside the gene matches: 5. CDR1 is ENHRY and CDR2 is SYGVKD in the germline V gene. The CDR3 spans 15 residues. The CDR3 nucleotides are TGTGCCAGTCGACTAGCGGGAGGGGTCACAGATACGCAGTATTTT. As protein: CASRLAGGVTDTQYF.

V gene TRBV5-4 combines with J gene TRBJ1-4, with 8 bases fitting TRBD1. The CDR3 spans 14 residues. Germline values: CDR1 SGHNT, CDR2 YYREEE (reference sequence). J gave up 8 bases and V 2 bases, and 5 bases lay outside the gene matches. The CDR3 DNA is TGTGCCAGCAGCTTTGGACAGGGACGGGAAAAACTGTTTTTT. Residues: CASSFGQGREKLFF. Variable domain in full (rest from reference TRBV5-4 and TRBJ1-4): ETGVTQSPTHLIKTRGQQVTLRCSSQSGHNTVSWYQQALGQGPQFIFQYYREEENGRGNFPPRFSGLQFPNYSSELNVNALELDDSALYLCASSFGQGREKLFFGSGTQLSVL.

V gene TRBV5-4 combines with J gene TRBJ2-5, with 9 positions matching TRBD1. Germline loops: CDR1 SGHNT, CDR2 YYREEE (reference sequence). The CDR3 loop spans 16 amino acids. V dropped 3 bases and J dropped 1; count of bases not matched to a gene: 7. The CDR3 DNA is TGTGCCAGCAGCTCCCGGGACAGGGTCCCCCAAGAGACCCAGTACTTC. Encoded protein: CASSSRDRVPQETQYF.

This rearrangement joins TRBV27 to TRBJ1-2, with 8 bases lining up with TRBD1. J lost 7 bases, V lost 4 bases, and 8 bases had no gene match. CDR1 is MNHEY, CDR2 SMNVEV, per germline (reference sequence). The CDR3 is 14 residues long. The CDR3 bases are TGTGCCAGCAGTTCGGACAGGGAAATTTCTGGCTACACCTTC. Encoded protein: CASSSDREISGYTF.

This chain connects TRBV19 to TRBJ1-2; no clear D gene. This CDR3 is built from 13 residues. The germline gives CDR1 LNHDA, CDR2 SQIVND (reference sequence). V lost 6 bases and J lost 2, with 10 bases in between. CDR3 nucleotide sequence: TGTGCCAGTAGCCCTACAGAGAACTATGGCTACACCTTC. This encodes CASSPTENYGYTF.

This chain uses TRBV28 with TRBJ2-3, with D maybe TRBD2 (5 bases). The CDR3 length is 16 residues. Looked up from germline, CDR1 is MDHEN and CDR2 is SYDVKM. V dropped 5 bases and J dropped 0 bases, with 15 bases sitting between them. CDR3 loop: CASSLMVRTSTDTQYF. CDR3 in DNA: TGTGCCAGCAGTCTTATGGTGCGGACTAGCACAGATACGCAGTATTTT.

The chain carries TRBV11-2 and TRBJ1-2, with D tentatively TRBD1 (5 bases). The CDR3 extends over 14 amino acids. Germline V lookup: CDR1 SGHAT, CDR2 FQNNGV. The V and J ends lost 6 bases and 5 bases respectively, with 16 bases between them. The CDR3 sequence is CASRQGQGIYGYTF. CDR3 coding DNA: TGTGCCAGCAGACAAGGGCAGGGAATATATGGCTACACCTTC. Together with reference TRBV11-2 and TRBJ1-2, the CDR3 gives the full variable domain: EAGVAQSPRYKIIEKRQSVAFWCNPISGHATLYWYQQILGQGPKLLIQFQNNGVVDDSQLPKDRFSAERLKGVDSTLKIQPAKLEDSAVYLCASRQGQGIYGYTFGSGTRLTVV.